The following is a T cell receptor (beta chain) sequence with its context. Assay used: immunoSEQ multiplex PCR; TCRdb lists only in-frame clones, some missing. The repertoire has roughly 25,000 clones, approximately 90% of them found once; the top ten carry approximately 9%. The sample comes from a study of preoperative IRX-2 immunotherapy in early breast cancer. Germline CDR1 reads SGHRS; CDR2 reads YFSETQ. The CDR3 is made up of 14 amino acids. With 4 bases clipped from V and 4 bases from J, the junction kept 3 bases outside the gene matches. The sample's treatment: preoperative locoregional IRX-2 cytokine immunotherapy. Patients received preoperative, locoregional IRX-2 cytokine immunotherapy in a phase Ib study.

The J gene is TRBJ2-1, the V gene TRBV5-1; 9 bases agree with TRBD2. This sequence was found in a human donor with breast cancer. Specimen: tumor tissue, collected after IRX-2 immunotherapy. The CDR3: CASSGAGGYNEQFF. DNA of the CDR3: TGCGCCAGCAGCGGGGCGGGAGGGTACAATGAGCAGTTCTTC. Together with reference TRBV5-1 and TRBJ2-1, the CDR3 gives the full variable domain: KAGVTQTPRYLIKTRGQQVTLSCSPISGHRSVSWYQQTPGQGLQFLFEYFSETQRNKGNFPGRFSGRQFSNSRSEMNVSTLELGDSALYLCASSGAGGYNEQFFGPGTRLTVL.